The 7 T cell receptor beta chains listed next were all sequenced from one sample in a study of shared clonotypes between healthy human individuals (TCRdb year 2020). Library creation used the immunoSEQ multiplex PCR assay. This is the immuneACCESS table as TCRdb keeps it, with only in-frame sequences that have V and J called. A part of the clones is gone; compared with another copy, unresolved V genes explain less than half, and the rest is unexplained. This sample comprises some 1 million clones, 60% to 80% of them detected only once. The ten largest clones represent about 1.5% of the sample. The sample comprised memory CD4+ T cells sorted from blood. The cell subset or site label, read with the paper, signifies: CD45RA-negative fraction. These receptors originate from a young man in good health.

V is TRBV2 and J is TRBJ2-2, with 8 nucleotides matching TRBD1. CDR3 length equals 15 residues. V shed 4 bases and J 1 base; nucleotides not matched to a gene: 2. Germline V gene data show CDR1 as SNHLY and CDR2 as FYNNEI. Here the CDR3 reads CASSGDRLNTGELFF. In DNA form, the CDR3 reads TGTGCCAGCAGTGGGGACAGGTTGAACACCGGGGAGCTGTTTTTT.

Written as DNA, the CDR3 is TGTGCCAGCAGCTTGGGCAGGGGGAATGAAAAACTGTTTTTT. This translates into CASSLGRGNEKLFF. V gene TRBV5-8 combines with J gene TRBJ1-4; 7 nucleotides agree with TRBD1. V was clipped by 0 bases and J by 5 bases; unmatched bases: 1. The CDR3 covers 14 residues. Germline V gives CDR1 SGHTS, CDR2 YDEGEE.

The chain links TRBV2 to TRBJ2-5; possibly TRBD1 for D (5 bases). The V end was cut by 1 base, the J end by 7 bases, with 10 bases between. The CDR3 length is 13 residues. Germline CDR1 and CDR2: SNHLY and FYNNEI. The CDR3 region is CASSEVGARTQYF. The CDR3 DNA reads TGTGCCAGCAGTGAAGTTGGGGCCCGGACCCAGTACTTC.

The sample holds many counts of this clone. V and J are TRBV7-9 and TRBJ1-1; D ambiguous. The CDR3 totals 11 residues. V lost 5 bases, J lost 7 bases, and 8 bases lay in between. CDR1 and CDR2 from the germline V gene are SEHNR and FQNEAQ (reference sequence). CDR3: CASSLVLEAFF. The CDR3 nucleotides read TGTGCCAGCAGCCTGGTGCTTGAAGCTTTCTTT.

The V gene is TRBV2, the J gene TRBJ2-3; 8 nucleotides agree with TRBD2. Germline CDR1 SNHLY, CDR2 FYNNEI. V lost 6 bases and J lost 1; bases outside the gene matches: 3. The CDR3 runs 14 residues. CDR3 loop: CASRVTSGTDTQYF. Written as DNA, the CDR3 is TGTGCCAGCAGAGTGACTAGCGGCACAGATACGCAGTATTTT.

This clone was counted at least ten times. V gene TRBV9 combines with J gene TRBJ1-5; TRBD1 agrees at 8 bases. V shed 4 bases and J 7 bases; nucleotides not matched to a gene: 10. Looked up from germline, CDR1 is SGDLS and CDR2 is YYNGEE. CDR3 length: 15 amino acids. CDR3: CASSSGQGEGQPQHF. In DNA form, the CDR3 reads TGTGCCAGCAGCTCCGGACAGGGAGAAGGACAGCCCCAGCATTTT.

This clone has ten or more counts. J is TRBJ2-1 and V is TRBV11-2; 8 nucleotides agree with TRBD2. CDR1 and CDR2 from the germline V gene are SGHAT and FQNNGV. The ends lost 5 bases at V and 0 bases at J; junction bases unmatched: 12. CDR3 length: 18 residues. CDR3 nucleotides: TGTGCCAGCAGCCCACGGCCTCCCGGGACTAGCTCCTACAATGAGCAGTTCTTC. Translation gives CASSPRPPGTSSYNEQFF.